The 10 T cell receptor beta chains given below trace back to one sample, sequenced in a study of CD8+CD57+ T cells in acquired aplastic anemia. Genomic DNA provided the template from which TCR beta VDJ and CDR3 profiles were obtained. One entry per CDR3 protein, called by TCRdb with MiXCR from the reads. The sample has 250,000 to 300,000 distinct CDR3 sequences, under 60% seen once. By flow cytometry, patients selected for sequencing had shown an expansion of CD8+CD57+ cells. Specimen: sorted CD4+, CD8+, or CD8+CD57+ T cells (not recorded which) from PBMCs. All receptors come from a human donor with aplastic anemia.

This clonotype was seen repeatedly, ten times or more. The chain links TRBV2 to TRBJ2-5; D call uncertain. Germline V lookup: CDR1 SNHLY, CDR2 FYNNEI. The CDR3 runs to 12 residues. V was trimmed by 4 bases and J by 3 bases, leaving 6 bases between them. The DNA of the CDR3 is TGTGCCAGCAGTGTACAGAAAGAGACCCAGTACTTC. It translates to CASSVQKETQYF.

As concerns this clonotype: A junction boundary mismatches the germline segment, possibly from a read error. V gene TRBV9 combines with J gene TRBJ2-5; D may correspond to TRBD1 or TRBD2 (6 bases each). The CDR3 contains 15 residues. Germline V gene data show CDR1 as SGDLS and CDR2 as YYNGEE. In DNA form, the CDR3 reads TGTGTCAGCAGCGTTCATGCGGGAAGGGGGGAGACTCAGTACTTC. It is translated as CVSSVHAGRGETQYF.

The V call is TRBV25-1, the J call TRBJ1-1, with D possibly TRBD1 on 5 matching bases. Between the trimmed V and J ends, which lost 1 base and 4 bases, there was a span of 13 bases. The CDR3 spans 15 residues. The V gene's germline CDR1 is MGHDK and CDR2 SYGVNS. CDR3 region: CASSEWGGPGTEAFF. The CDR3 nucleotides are TGTGCCAGCAGTGAATGGGGCGGTCCAGGCACTGAAGCTTTCTTT.

CDR3 amino acids: CASSPRDGVAVEQYF. CDR3 nucleotide sequence: TGTGCCAGCTCACCACGCGATGGGGTAGCCGTCGAGCAGTACTTC. The genes are TRBV18 and TRBJ2-7, with D hard to call. CDR1 is KGHSH, CDR2 LQKENI, per germline. The ends were cut back, 1 base at V and 6 bases at J, with 16 bases in the middle. The CDR3 loop spans 15 amino acids.

CDR3 bases: TGTGCCATCAGTGCCCCTCTCTCCGCCGTTGAGTATTTT. Residues: CAISAPLSAVEYF. The chain recombines TRBV10-3 with TRBJ2-3, with no clear D. V shed 4 bases and J shed 13 bases, with 18 bases lying between them. The CDR3 covers 13 residues. Germline V gene lookup returns CDR1 ENHRY and CDR2 SYGVKD.

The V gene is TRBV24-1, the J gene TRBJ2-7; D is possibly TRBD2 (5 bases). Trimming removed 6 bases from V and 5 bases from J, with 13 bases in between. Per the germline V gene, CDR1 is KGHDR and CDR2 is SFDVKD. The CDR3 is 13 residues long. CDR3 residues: CATSTRTYHEQYF. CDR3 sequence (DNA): TGTGCCACCAGTACTAGAACGTATCACGAGCAGTACTTC.

In nucleotides, the CDR3 is TGTGCCAGCAGTCGCCTCTTGACTGGCCCCAAGAACACTGAAGCTTTCTTT. Translated, it gives CASSRLLTGPKNTEAFF. J is TRBJ1-1 and V is TRBV27; D remains ambiguous. CDR1 MNHEY and CDR2 SMNVEV come from the germline V gene (reference sequence). The ends were cut back, 5 bases at V and 1 base at J, with 20 bases in the middle. The CDR3 sequence is 17 residues long.

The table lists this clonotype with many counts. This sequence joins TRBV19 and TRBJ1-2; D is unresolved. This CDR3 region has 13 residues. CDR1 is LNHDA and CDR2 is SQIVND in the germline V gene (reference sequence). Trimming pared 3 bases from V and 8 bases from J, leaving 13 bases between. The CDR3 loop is CASSINYGRGYTF. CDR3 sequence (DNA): TGTGCCAGTAGTATTAATTACGGGAGGGGCTACACCTTC.

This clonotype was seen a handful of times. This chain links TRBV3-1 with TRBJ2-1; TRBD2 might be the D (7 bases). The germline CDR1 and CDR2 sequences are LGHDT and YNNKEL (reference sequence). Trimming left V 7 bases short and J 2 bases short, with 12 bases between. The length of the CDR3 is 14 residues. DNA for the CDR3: TGTGCCAGCAAGGGCGGGGGCGCCTACAATGAGCAGTTCTTC. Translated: CASKGGGAYNEQFF.

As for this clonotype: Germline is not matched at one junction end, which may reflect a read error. In nucleotides, the CDR3 is TGTGCCAGCAGCTTAGGACAGGGATCCAACAATGAGCAGTTCTTC. This sequence encodes CASSLGQGSNNEQFF. This chain connects TRBV12-3 or TRBV12-4 to TRBJ2-1; 8 bases are a match to TRBD1. This CDR3 is built from 15 residues.